This T cell receptor (beta chain) was observed in a study of T cell changes during pregnancy in multiple sclerosis. This CDR3 has 14 residues. The germline V gene encodes CDR1 LGHNA and CDR2 YNFKEQ. Unmatched junction bases numbered 5, after V lost 6 bases and J lost 5 bases. Method: immunoSEQ multiplex PCR; TCRdb's copy keeps in-frame clones and lacks some. This repertoire shows 95,000 to 110,000 clones, roughly nine tenths found once; its top ten account for about 0.89%. This TCR derives from a female donor with multiple sclerosis, enrolled in a pregnancy study. The chain combines TRBV4-2 with TRBJ2-1; 9 bases align to TRBD2. Material: peripheral blood, obtained after pregnancy. The CDR3: CASSSRLADNEQFF. The CDR3 bases are TGTGCCAGCAGTAGCCGACTAGCGGACAATGAGCAGTTCTTC.